The present T cell receptor (beta chain) was sequenced within a study of T cell repertoires in cytomegalovirus infection. Study-level information: Indications of both CMV infection and matching HLA type were provided by public TCR beta signatures. General observations from the study: The ex vivo response was dominated by HLA-C-restricted CMV-specific TCR beta clonotypes.

This CDR3 spans 14 amino acids. V was cut by 8 bases and J by 0 bases, with 11 bases left in between. In germline, CDR1 is LNHDA, CDR2 SQIVND (reference sequence). One entry per CDR3 protein, called by TCRdb with MiXCR from the reads. The sample includes more than 250,000 distinct CDR3 sequences, about 25% of them seen just once. As for this clonotype: Its antigen is undetermined.

The input for sequencing was cultured PBMCs, taken from culture after CMV antigen stimulation. This receptor was obtained from a human donor in good health (CMV status not recorded). Some clones in this sample may be carry-over from other donors' samples. The chain joins TRBV19 to TRBJ1-5; the D is unclear. The CDR3 bases are TGTGCCAGTGGCGACGGATATAGCAATCAGCCCCAGCATTTT. Translated: CASGDGYSNQPQHF.